The 3 T cell receptor beta chains listed next were all sequenced from one sample in a study of Graves' ophthalmopathy and Graves' hyperthyroidism. The authors amplified TCR beta CDR3 regions from RNA transcripts. HTBI primers were employed in first-round RT-PCR, then a second-round multiplex PCR followed. In TCRdb, the multiplex PCR reads were re-called with MiXCR into one record per CDR3 protein. The sample carries approximately 540,000 distinct CDR3 sequences, less than 40% recorded once. Source material: peripheral blood or thyroid tissue (not recorded which). All receptors come from an adult man with Graves' hyperthyroidism.

In this sample, this clonotype turned up many times. The chain couples TRBV2 to TRBJ2-5, with TRBD1 identical over 7 bases. V lost 5 bases, J lost 5 bases, and 8 bases stayed unmatched. Germline values: CDR1 SNHLY, CDR2 FYNNEI. The CDR3 consists of 14 residues. The chain's CDR3 is CASSFDRAGETQYF. CDR3 nucleotides: TGTGCCAGCAGTTTTGACAGGGCGGGCGAGACCCAGTACTTC.

This clonotype was seen at least ten times. The chain recombines TRBV12-3 or TRBV12-4 with TRBJ1-1; D remains unclear. This CDR3 region has 12 residues. Trimming took 5 bases from V and 3 from J, leaving 7 bases between them. The CDR3 DNA is TGTGCCAGCAGTCCCGAGGACACTGAAGCTTTCTTT. Residues: CASSPEDTEAFF.

Of note for this clonotype: An end of the junction does not agree with germline; a read error may underlie this. The rearrangement links TRBV7-9 to TRBJ1-3, with 8 bases lining up with TRBD1. The CDR3 totals 18 residues. Germline V CDR1 and CDR2: SEHNR, FQNEAQ (reference sequence). The chain's CDR3 is CDSSQDSGQGLGGNTIYF. CDR3 DNA sequence: TGTGACAGCAGCCAAGATTCAGGACAGGGATTAGGAGGAAACACCATATATTTT.